A single sample gave rise to the 13 T cell receptor beta chains below, sequenced in a study of CD8+CD57+ T cells in acquired aplastic anemia. Sequencing was done on patients that had shown CD8+CD57+ cell expansion by flow cytometry. TCR beta VDJ combinations and CDR3 sequences were profiled from genomic DNA. MiXCR was run by TCRdb on the reads, yielding one entry per CDR3 protein. Seen here are fewer than 250,000 distinct CDR3 sequences, around 46% observed once, and the top ten hold under 9%. The specimen sequenced was sorted CD4+, CD8+, or CD8+CD57+ T cells (not recorded which) from PBMCs. These receptors all stem from a human donor with aplastic anemia.

The chain recombines TRBV15 with TRBJ2-3, with TRBD1 matching 12 bases. This CDR3 spans 20 amino acids. The junction had 10 bases not matched to a gene; V was cut back by 0 bases and J by 0 bases. CDR1 and CDR2 from the germline V gene are LNHNV and YYDKDF (reference sequence). CDR3 amino acids: CATSRDLGQGALRSTDTQYF. DNA of the CDR3: TGTGCCACCAGCAGAGATTTGGGACAGGGGGCACTTCGGAGCACAGATACGCAGTATTTT.

The chain carries TRBV2 and TRBJ2-7, with D maybe TRBD1 (7 bases). This CDR3 contains 11 residues. Deletions cut 8 bases from V and 7 bases from J, with 12 bases between. The germline CDR1 and CDR2 sequences are SNHLY and FYNNEI. The CDR3 DNA follows: TGTGCCAGCGAGACAGGGAGGGAGCAGTACTTC. This codes for CASETGREQYF.

This clonotype was detected ten times or more. The rearrangement uses TRBV6-5 and TRBJ2-6; weak D call: TRBD1 (5 bases). The CDR3 spans 15 residues. Deletions cut 6 bases from V and 4 bases from J, with 13 bases between. Germline V CDR1 and CDR2: MNHEY, SVGAGI. The CDR3 reads CASSPTGSGANVLTF. The CDR3 DNA reads as TGTGCCAGCAGCCCTACAGGATCCGGGGCCAACGTCCTGACTTTC.

This clonotype was observed at least ten times. The chain recombines TRBV13 with TRBJ1-1, with D possibly matching TRBD1 (6 bases). Per the germline V gene, CDR1 is PRHDT and CDR2 is FYEKMQ (reference sequence). Trimming pared 5 bases from V and 0 bases from J, leaving 13 bases between. The CDR3 runs to 15 residues. CDR3 residues: CASSPEQGVNTEAFF. CDR3 nucleotides: TGTGCCAGCAGCCCAGAACAGGGAGTGAACACTGAAGCTTTCTTT.

This clonotype came up once. The CDR3 nucleotides are TGCAGCGTTGAAGGATTCACTAGCGGACTGAACACCGGGGAGCTGTTTTTT. Translation gives CSVEGFTSGLNTGELFF. This chain uses TRBV29-1 with TRBJ2-2, with 8 bases matching TRBD2. J was trimmed by 1 base and V by 1 base; bases with no gene match: 8. CDR1 and CDR2 from the germline V gene are SQVTM and ANQGSEA. The CDR3 consists of 17 residues.

The chain employs TRBV7-9 and TRBJ2-5; TRBD1 matches at 11 bases. Germline CDR1 is SEHNR and CDR2 is FQNEAQ (reference sequence). This CDR3 region has 13 residues. Trimming took 5 bases from V and 5 from J; bases not matched to a gene: 1. The CDR3 protein is CASSGTGGETQYF. DNA for the CDR3: TGTGCCAGCAGCGGGACAGGGGGGGAGACCCAGTACTTC.

The rearrangement links TRBV9 to TRBJ1-1; D might be TRBD1 (5 bases). The V gene's germline CDR1 is SGDLS and CDR2 YYNGEE. CDR3 length: 14 residues. With 0 bases removed from V and 1 base from J, the gap between germline ends came to 7 bases. The chain's CDR3 is CASSVGGQNTEAFF. In DNA, the CDR3 is TGTGCCAGCAGCGTAGGGGGCCAGAACACTGAAGCTTTCTTT.

This clonotype appeared many times. The chain carries TRBV9 and TRBJ2-3; D ambiguous. Trimming took 4 bases from V and 4 from J, leaving 10 bases between them. Germline CDR1 is SGDLS and CDR2 is YYNGEE. The CDR3 has 13 residues. CDR3 bases: TGTGCCAGCAGCACAGAAGTGCCAGATACGCAGTATTTT. Protein sequence: CASSTEVPDTQYF.

The rearrangement joins TRBV12-3 or TRBV12-4 to TRBJ2-5, with D perhaps TRBD1 (5 bases). The ends were cut back, 7 bases at V and 1 base at J, with 10 bases in the middle. The CDR3 runs 13 residues. CDR3 nucleotide sequence: TGTGCCAGCACCATAGACAGCCAAGAGACCCAGTACTTC. It codes for CASTIDSQETQYF.

The genes are TRBV20-1 and TRBJ2-5, with D perhaps matching TRBD2 (6 bases). CDR1 is DFQATT and CDR2 is SNEGSKA in the germline V gene (reference sequence). The germline V and J ends were trimmed by 6 bases and 1 base, with 18 bases remaining between them. This CDR3 is built from 15 residues. CDR3 DNA sequence: TGCAGTGCGGGGGAAGGTTTGGGGGGCCAAGAGACCCAGTACTTC. The encoded protein is CSAGEGLGGQETQYF.

This chain uses TRBV15 with TRBJ1-1; the D gene is possibly TRBD1 (6 bases). Germline V gene sequence: CDR1 LNHNV, CDR2 YYDKDF (reference sequence). V lost 5 bases to trimming and J lost 4 bases, with 8 bases between them. This CDR3 is 12 amino acids long. The CDR3 DNA sequence: TGTGCCACCAGCTCAGGGGTCACTGAAGCTTTCTTT. Translation gives CATSSGVTEAFF.

This chain connects TRBV6-2 or TRBV6-3 to TRBJ2-1; TRBD2 matches 9 bases. The CDR3 spans 16 residues. V trimming: 5 bases; J trimming: 0 bases; junction bases outside the gene matches: 5. Germline V gives CDR1 MNHEY, CDR2 SVGEGT. The CDR3 spells CASSRISGSSYNEQFF. The CDR3, as DNA: TGTGCCAGCAGTAGGATTAGCGGGAGCTCCTACAATGAGCAGTTCTTC.

This chain links TRBV13 with TRBJ1-1; a weak D match, TRBD1 (5 bases). The germline V gene encodes CDR1 PRHDT and CDR2 FYEKMQ (reference sequence). Trimming pared 1 base from V and 3 bases from J, leaving 12 bases between. This CDR3 region has 15 residues. The CDR3 spells CASSLERGEDTEAFF. The CDR3 nucleotides are TGTGCCAGCAGCTTAGAAAGAGGGGAGGACACTGAAGCTTTCTTT.